These 25 T cell receptor beta chains were all obtained from the same sample, sequenced in a study of blood T cell repertoires in COVID-19. Clones were sequenced by immunoSEQ multiplex PCR, and TCRdb holds only the in-frame ones, with some missing. This table holds 100,000 or so clones, approximately 89% found once. The sequenced sample was peripheral blood. The source of these receptors is a human donor with active COVID-19. The donor label of this sample is uncertain.

The gene calls are TRBV3-1 (or the pseudogene TRBV3-2) and TRBJ2-1, with a possible D match to TRBD2 (6 bases). The CDR3 covers 14 residues. Between the trimmed V and J ends, which lost 4 bases and 10 bases, there was a span of 17 bases. CDR1 LGHDT and CDR2 YNNKEL come from the germline V gene (reference sequence). The CDR3 loop is CASSPLPYAGEQFF. The CDR3, as DNA: TGTGCCAGCAGCCCACTCCCATATGCGGGGGAGCAGTTCTTC.

The V and J genes are TRBV19 and TRBJ2-1; 9 bases line up with TRBD2. Germline CDR1 reads LNHDA; CDR2 reads SQIVND (reference sequence). The V gene end was trimmed by 1 base and the J gene end by 5 bases; junction bases not matched to a gene: 6. The CDR3 runs 16 residues. The CDR3 protein is CASSIAQRGANNEQFF. Here the CDR3 DNA reads TGTGCCAGTAGTATAGCACAGCGGGGGGCCAACAATGAGCAGTTCTTC.

The gene calls are TRBV13 and TRBJ1-3; D remains ambiguous. CDR1 is PRHDT and CDR2 is FYEKMQ in the germline V gene (reference sequence). The germline V and J ends were trimmed by 3 bases and 0 bases, with 3 bases remaining between them. CDR3 length: 13 amino acids. The CDR3 is CASSLYSGNTIYF. For the CDR3, the DNA is TGTGCCAGCAGCTTGTACTCTGGAAACACCATATATTTT.

The chain employs TRBV12-3 or TRBV12-4 and TRBJ1-2; tentative D call: TRBD1 (5 bases). Trimming took off 7 bases at V and 1 base at J, with 10 bases between the two ends. CDR3 length: 13 residues. This CDR3 is CASTQGLNYGYTF. DNA for the CDR3: TGTGCCAGCACCCAGGGACTTAACTATGGCTACACCTTC.

V is TRBV27 and J is TRBJ1-1, with TRBD1 as a possible D gene (6 bases). CDR1 MNHEY and CDR2 SMNVEV come from the germline V gene (reference sequence). V gave up 1 base and J gave up 8 bases, with 17 bases separating them. The CDR3 extends over 15 amino acids. DNA of the CDR3: TGTGCCAGCAGTTTATGGGGAGCGGGGGCAACCGAAGCTTTCTTT. Translating gives CASSLWGAGATEAFF.

This chain links TRBV5-1 with TRBJ2-3; TRBD1 matches 7 bases. In germline, CDR1 is SGHRS, CDR2 YFSETQ. V was clipped by 3 bases and J by 3 bases; unmatched bases: 4. The CDR3 is 14 residues long. In nucleotides, the CDR3 is TGCGCCAGCAGCTCTGGACAGGAGACAGATACGCAGTATTTT. It yields the protein CASSSGQETDTQYF.

This clone occurred once. This chain connects TRBV11-3 to TRBJ2-2, with D perhaps TRBD1 (5 bases). CDR3 length equals 15 residues. Germline lookup yields CDR1 SGHNT and CDR2 YENEEA. Trimming cost V 1 base and J 5 bases, with 11 bases left between them. CDR3 coding DNA: TGTGCCAGCAGCTTAGGGCCAGGGCGGACCGGGGAGCTGTTTTTT. Residues: CASSLGPGRTGELFF. Using reference TRBV11-3 and TRBJ2-2 for the parts outside the CDR3, the full variable domain is EAGVVQSPRYKIIEKKQPVAFWCNPISGHNTLYWYLQNLGQGPELLIRYENEEAVDDSQLPKDRFSAERLKGVDSTLKIQPAELGDSAVYLCASSLGPGRTGELFFGEGSRLTVL.

This chain joins TRBV7-6 and TRBJ2-3, with D possibly being TRBD2 (5 bases). This CDR3 contains 13 residues. Trimming shortened V by 0 bases and J by 6 bases, and 7 bases separated the two germline ends. Germline V gene data show CDR1 as SGHVS and CDR2 as FNYEAQ. The CDR3 bases are TGTGCCAGCAGCTTAGCGTCGGGGGATACGCAGTATTTT. Amino acid sequence: CASSLASGDTQYF.

The V and J genes are TRBV11-2 and TRBJ1-5; TRBD1 is a possible D gene (5 bases). CDR1 and CDR2 (germline): SGHAT, FQNNGV. The CDR3 has 15 residues. Trimming removed 2 bases at V and 3 bases at J, with 11 bases between. The CDR3 nucleotides read TGTGCCAGCAGCTTATCGGCAGGGCTCAATCAGCCCCAGCATTTT. This sequence encodes CASSLSAGLNQPQHF.

V is TRBV2 and J is TRBJ1-2; 8 nucleotides match TRBD1. CDR3 length: 12 residues. With V trimmed by 11 bases and J by 7 bases, 9 bases remained unmatched. CDR1 and CDR2 from the germline V gene are SNHLY and FYNNEI. In DNA, the CDR3 is TGTGCCGGCCCGGACAGGGCTGGTGGCTACACCTTC. Translated, it gives CAGPDRAGGYTF.

For the CDR3, the DNA is TGCACCACATCTAGCGGGGCGACTACTAGCACAGATACGCAGTATTTT. Protein sequence: CTTSSGATTSTDTQYF. The chain has TRBV1 and TRBJ2-3; the table's D call of TRBD2 was not tested on the DNA. TRBV1 has pseudogene status. The length of the CDR3 is 16 residues.

The gene calls are TRBV5-6 and TRBJ2-5; 9 bases match TRBD2. CDR3 size: 16 residues. The germline V gene has CDR1 SGHDT and CDR2 YYEEEE. The ends lost 0 bases at V and 1 base at J; junction bases unmatched: 4. The CDR3 nucleotides are TGTGCCAGCAGCTTGGGGGCTAGCGGGGTCCAAGAGACCCAGTACTTC. Protein sequence: CASSLGASGVQETQYF.

This chain connects TRBV7-9 to TRBJ2-5, with D tentatively TRBD2 (6 bases). Trimming took 1 base from V and 5 from J, leaving 8 bases between them. Per germline, CDR1 SEHNR and CDR2 FQNEAQ (reference sequence). The CDR3 has 13 residues. For the CDR3, the DNA is TGTGCCAGCAGCTTAGGGGGGGTCGAGACCCAGTACTTC. Translation: CASSLGGVETQYF.

Here the CDR3 DNA reads TGTGCCAGCAGTGACCCGGGGCGGGGTGGCACGGGAGATACGCAGTATTTT. It codes for CASSDPGRGGTGDTQYF. V is TRBV2 and J is TRBJ2-3, with D possibly TRBD2 on 6 matching bases. The ends were cut back, 3 bases at V and 5 bases at J, with 21 bases in the middle. The CDR3 runs 17 residues. In germline, CDR1 is SNHLY, CDR2 FYNNEI.

The chain uses TRBV12-5 and TRBJ2-3, with 11 positions matching TRBD2. The CDR3 spans 17 residues. The trim removed 2 bases at V and 6 bases at J, leaving 10 bases unmatched. CDR1 is LGHNT and CDR2 is FRNRAP in the germline V gene. The CDR3 region has the DNA TGTGCTAGTGGTTTGATAACTAGCGGGGGAACCGGGGATACGCAGTATTTT. Its protein product is CASGLITSGGTGDTQYF. Looking up the rest from reference TRBV12-5 and TRBJ2-3 gives the full variable domain: DARVTQTPRHKVTEMGQEVTMRCQPILGHNTVFWYRQTMMQGLELLAYFRNRAPLDDSGMPKDRFSAEMPDATLATLKIQPSEPRDSAVYFCASGLITSGGTGDTQYFGPGTRLTVL.

The rearrangement uses TRBV4-1 and TRBJ1-2; TRBD1 agrees at 9 bases. With 4 bases clipped from V and 4 bases from J, the junction kept 13 bases outside the gene matches. The CDR3 is 17 amino acids. Germline V gene sequence: CDR1 MGHRA, CDR2 YSYEKL. The CDR3 loop is CASSPQTGQGAVYGYTF. DNA of the CDR3: TGCGCCAGCAGCCCGCAGACGGGACAGGGAGCGGTCTATGGCTACACCTTC.

This chain connects TRBV6-5 to TRBJ2-2; 7 bases are shared with TRBD1. The germline V gene encodes CDR1 MNHEY and CDR2 SVGAGI. This CDR3 contains 14 residues. V lost 8 bases, J lost 3 bases, and 6 bases stayed unmatched. This CDR3 is CASGAGTDTGELFF. The CDR3 DNA follows: TGTGCCAGCGGCGCCGGGACAGACACCGGGGAGCTGTTTTTT.

The J gene is TRBJ1-2, the V gene TRBV6-5; 9 bases line up with TRBD1. CDR1 is MNHEY, CDR2 SVGAGI, per germline. The CDR3 contains 12 residues. V gave up 6 bases and J gave up 8 bases; unmatched junction bases: 4. For the CDR3, the DNA is TGTGCCAGCAGACGGACAGGGGAGGGCTACACCTTC. Translation: CASRRTGEGYTF.

This rearrangement joins TRBV7-9 to TRBJ2-7; 7 bases align to TRBD1. Trimming took 1 base from V and 3 from J; bases not matched to a gene: 3. The CDR3 covers 14 residues. Germline CDR1 SEHNR, CDR2 FQNEAQ (reference sequence). The CDR3 spells CASSLGGQLYEQYF. The CDR3 DNA is TGTGCCAGCAGCTTAGGGGGACAGCTCTACGAGCAGTACTTC.

This rearrangement joins TRBV6-4 to TRBJ2-3, with TRBD2 identical over 9 bases. The CDR3 totals 16 residues. Germline trimming cut 0 bases from V and 4 bases from J; bases unmatched to any gene: 5. The germline gives CDR1 MRHNA, CDR2 SNTAGT. CDR3 DNA: TGTGCCAGCAGTGACTCACGAGGCGGGGGGGCAGATACGCAGTATTTT. Translated, it gives CASSDSRGGGADTQYF.

The chain couples TRBV4-1 to TRBJ2-3, with 8 bases lining up with TRBD1. The CDR3 spans 16 residues. V lost 1 base to trimming and J lost 4 bases; unmatched junction nucleotides: 7. Germline V gene lookup returns CDR1 MGHRA and CDR2 YSYEKL. CDR3 protein: CASSQGAGGPADTQYF. The CDR3 DNA follows: TGCGCCAGCAGCCAAGGGGCAGGGGGCCCCGCAGATACGCAGTATTTT.

V gene TRBV4-2 combines with J gene TRBJ2-3, with TRBD2 matching 7 bases. Germline CDR1 LGHNA, CDR2 YNFKEQ. The CDR3 covers 15 residues. Trimming cost V 1 base and J 1 base; bases outside gene matches: 2. In DNA form, the CDR3 reads TGTGCCAGCAGCCAAGTAACTAGCGGCACAGATACGCAGTATTTT. Amino acid sequence: CASSQVTSGTDTQYF.

In regard to this clone: Distinct nucleotide sequences in the sample also encode this CDR3. The rearrangement links TRBV6-4 to TRBJ2-6; D is possibly TRBD1 (5 bases). Germline CDR1 is MRHNA and CDR2 is SNTAGT. This CDR3 contains 15 residues. The V end was cut by 0 bases, the J end by 2 bases, with 5 bases between. CDR3 sequence: CASSDSGAGANVLTF. The CDR3 DNA reads TGTGCCAGCAGTGACTCAGGGGCTGGGGCCAACGTCCTGACTTTC.

This sequence joins TRBV15 and TRBJ2-7; 10 bases align to TRBD2. After removal of 1 base from V and 5 bases from J, the junction contained 5 bases not matched to a gene. This CDR3 is 15 amino acids long. Germline values: CDR1 LNHNV, CDR2 YYDKDF (reference sequence). CDR3 sequence: CATSRVSGGAHEQYF. The CDR3 nucleotides are TGTGCCACCAGCAGAGTGAGCGGGGGGGCCCACGAGCAGTACTTC.

The chain couples TRBV15 to TRBJ1-6; tentatively, D is TRBD1 (6 bases). This CDR3 contains 15 residues. V was cut by 0 bases and J by 14 bases, with 17 bases left in between. CDR1 is LNHNV and CDR2 is YYDKDF in the germline V gene (reference sequence). CDR3 sequence (DNA): TGTGCCACCAGCAGAGATCCAGGGGCCACTTCGACCCTCCACTTT. It is translated as CATSRDPGATSTLHF. Variable domain in full (rest from reference TRBV15 and TRBJ1-6): DAMVIQNPRYQVTQFGKPVTLSCSQTLNHNVMYWYQQKSSQAPKLLFHYYDKDFNNEADTPDNFQSRRPNTSFCFLDIRSPGLGDTAMYLCATSRDPGATSTLHFGNGTRLTVT.